This T cell receptor beta chain stems from a study of identical twins (dated by TCRdb to the mid-2010s). General notes on the study: To test whether fetal clonotypes persist, the study used deep sequencing on TCR alpha and beta repertoires from monozygotic twins, unrelated adults of various ages, and cord blood. To rule out contamination, replicate twin experiments were performed at different times with different library preparation protocols. The full study reports these points: In beta out-of-frame sequences, excess twin sharing was weaker, because having fewer shared sequences lowered the signal-to-noise ratio. Because the same donors could not be followed over many years, the conclusions relied on cross-sectional statistical analysis. Invariant T cells such as MAIT and iNKT could partly confound zero-insertion analyses, though diverse VJ usage argued against this for most clonotypes. Abundant cord blood beta clonotypes carried fewer insertions; young adult naive repertoires showed a weaker similar trend, while memory repertoires showed none. Recombination models systematically underestimated out-of-frame TCR alpha sharing in monozygotic twins but agreed with sharing between unrelated individuals. Compared with coincidental sharing between unrelated individuals, an excess of low generation-probability sequences was observed among out-of-frame TCR alpha sequences shared between twins.

About this clonotype: Its antigen is unknown. No quality values exist for individual bases; no much larger clone is one base distant.

Only healthy Caucasian donors were included. The twin cohort comprised three pairs of female monozygotic twins, all aged roughly 18 to 30 years. RNA for TCR libraries was isolated from peripheral blood mononuclear cells. The library came from 5' RACE. The data were produced on an Illumina HiSeq 2000. A universal primer binding site was introduced by template switching, and a unique molecular identifier was present in the final cDNA, enabling accurate counting of TCR cDNA molecules. Specific primers in the conserved constant-segment region were used to synthesize first-strand cDNA for the TCR alpha and beta chains. To control for contamination, every cDNA library was double barcoded, receiving both a SMART-Mk sample barcode and Illumina barcodes. TruSeq adapter sequences along with Illumina sample barcodes were introduced in two successive PCR steps. The TCR alpha and beta cDNA libraries were sequenced on the Illumina HiSeq platform using custom primers. The original pipeline was this. Raw reads were processed with MiGEC to extract unique molecular identifiers, and MiXCR was used to determine CDR3 positions. For each individual, recombination models were inferred using an EM algorithm with the repgenHMM and IGoR tools. The analysis of shared clonotypes was done with the tcR package in R, with sharing normalized by the product of cloneset sizes. Out-of-frame nonproductive sequences were analyzed to study raw recombination free of thymic and clonal selection effects. TCRdb reprocessed the public reads (quality trimming at Q25 with fastp, clone calling with MiXCR) and kept in-frame beta chains. Each entry merges the rows of one CDR3 protein and shows their most common DNA and genes. The V and J calls follow TCRdb's processing rather than the paper's. Across this sample there are some 630,000 distinct CDR3 sequences, with around 7.5% seen only once. The leading ten clones occupy less than 2% of the sample.

From the cysteine through the phenylalanine, the CDR3 covers 20 amino acids. Just the 60-base CDR3 DNA is kept, in frame starting at base 1. V is pruned by 4 bases and J by 0 bases, leaving 15 bases of the junction without a gene match. CDR1 and CDR2, per the germline V gene, are MNHEY and SVGEGT. This sample was also put to use in a study of yellow fever vaccine responses in identical twins. The second study also describes: According to the authors, in identical twins the way T cells responded to vaccination appeared partly convergent and partly personalized. Focusing on identical twins, the study followed the T cell clones that responded to the vaccine, and did so with precision.

The sequenced material came from PBMCs. This clonotype originated in a woman aged 18-29 years in good health. The V gene is TRBV6-2 or TRBV6-3 and the J gene is TRBJ2-1; 10 bases in the middle match TRBD2. The nucleotide sequence is given as TGTGCCAGCAGTTCCCCGGGACTAGCGAGGACAAGTAGCTCCTACAATGAGCAGTTCTTC. The resulting protein is CASSSPGLARTSSSYNEQFF.